The source of this TCR beta chain is a study of T cell clonotyping in hematopoietic cell transplantation. Study results and limitations: Pathologically expanded recipient clonotypes increased progressively from day 30 to day 180 as diversity fell. Without cell sorting, CD4 versus CD8 contributions remain unresolved. Few recipient clonotypes overlapped donors; over 95% were de novo at given depth. Broader posttransplant TCR repertoire diversity was predicted by graft donor and pretransplant recipient Inverse Simpson Index values.

Clones were sequenced by immunoSEQ multiplex PCR, and TCRdb holds only the in-frame ones, with some missing. In the table there are more than 65,000 clones, around 94% of which are singletons. About this clone itself: No antigen is known for it.

CDR1 is MDHEN and CDR2 is SYDVKM in the germline V gene. The CDR3 runs 14 residues. V was trimmed by 4 bases and J by 0 bases, leaving 9 bases between them. J is TRBJ1-2 and V is TRBV28; weak D call: TRBD1 (6 bases). Sequenced material: peripheral blood mononuclear cells. The clonotype comes from a man between 45 and 60 years old in good health. Some clones in this sample may be carry-over from other donors' samples. The CDR3 here is CASSSGGPNYGYTF. Here the CDR3 DNA reads TGTGCCAGCAGTTCTGGGGGCCCTAACTATGGCTACACCTTC.